These 8 T cell receptor beta chains came from one sample sequenced in a study of blood T cell repertoires in COVID-19. Clones were read by immunoSEQ multiplex PCR, and TCRdb kept only the in-frame ones, dropping some. The sample contains around 49,000 clones, approximately 80% of which appear only once. The sample comprised peripheral blood. The receptors stem from a woman aged 55-69 years with acute or convalescent COVID-19.

The chain links TRBV6-1 to TRBJ1-1; D is ambiguous. CDR3 size: 13 residues. CDR1 and CDR2 from the germline V gene are MNHNS and SASEGT. The germline V and J ends were trimmed by 2 bases and 6 bases, with 10 bases remaining between them. CDR3 sequence: CASSEISASEAFF. The CDR3 region has the DNA TGTGCCAGCAGTGAAATATCCGCGTCTGAAGCTTTCTTT.

The rearrangement joins TRBV11-2 to TRBJ1-2, with 8 nucleotides matching TRBD1. CDR1 and CDR2 (germline): SGHAT, FQNNGV. V trimming: 1 base; J trimming: 2 bases; junction bases outside the gene matches: 6. CDR3 size: 16 residues. CDR3 coding DNA: TGTGCCAGCAGCTTAGCCAGGGGGCGAGTGAACTATGGCTACACCTTC. Its protein is CASSLARGRVNYGYTF.

In its sample, this clone ranks as medium-sized. The V call is TRBV19, the J call TRBJ1-5, with 8 bases that match TRBD1. Per the germline V gene, CDR1 is LNHDA and CDR2 is SQIVND (reference sequence). This CDR3 has 16 residues. V gave up 9 bases and J gave up 0 bases; unmatched junction bases: 10. CDR3 protein: CASQGAGSYSNQPQHF. CDR3 DNA: TGTGCCAGCCAGGGGGCAGGAAGCTATAGCAATCAGCCCCAGCATTTT.

The chain couples TRBV27 to TRBJ1-1, with D perhaps TRBD1 (6 bases). V dropped 2 bases and J dropped 7 bases, with 8 bases sitting between them. Per germline, CDR1 MNHEY and CDR2 SMNVEV (reference sequence). The CDR3 spans 12 residues. The CDR3 spells CASSLRGHEAFF. The DNA for the CDR3 is TGTGCCAGCAGTTTAAGGGGACATGAAGCTTTCTTT.

The chain recombines TRBV5-1 with TRBJ2-2; 10 nucleotides align to TRBD2. Losses at the gene ends were 7 bases for V and 3 bases for J; bases not matched to a gene: 3. Germline-derived CDR1 and CDR2 are SGHRS and YFSETQ. This CDR3 is 14 amino acids long. This CDR3 is CASRLAGDTGELFF. The CDR3 coding sequence is TGCGCCAGCCGGCTAGCGGGAGACACCGGGGAGCTGTTTTTT.

Concerning this clone: The junction shows a germline mismatch at one end, possibly a read error. V is TRBV6-5 and J is TRBJ1-3; D is unclear. The CDR3 loop spans 12 amino acids. CDR1 and CDR2 (germline): MNHEY, SVGAGI. As DNA, the CDR3 is TGTGCCAGCAGTGACTCCGGGAACACCATATATTTT. Protein sequence: CASSDSGNTIYF.

This clone has just one count. CDR3 nucleotides: TGTGCCTGGAGGGGTACAGGGCGGAATCAGCCCCAGCATTTT. Protein product: CAWRGTGRNQPQHF. The chain is built from TRBV30 and TRBJ1-5; maybe TRBD1 (6 bases). Germline V lookup: CDR1 GTSNPN, CDR2 SVGIG (reference sequence). The germline V and J ends were trimmed by 3 bases and 4 bases, with 13 bases remaining between them. The CDR3 consists of 14 residues.

This clone has only a few counts. The CDR3 DNA is TGTGCCATCAGGACGCTGGGGGGGGCGGGCAAAGCTTTCTTT. Translating it yields CAIRTLGGAGKAFF. The gene calls are TRBV10-3 and TRBJ1-1; maybe TRBD1 (6 bases). The V end was cut by 6 bases, the J end by 9 bases, with 20 bases between. Germline CDR1 reads ENHRY; CDR2 reads SYGVKD. The CDR3 runs 14 residues.